This T cell receptor beta chain was sequenced in a study of T-cell memory formation after mild COVID-19. TCRdb re-analysed the 5' RACE reads in MiXCR, keeping a single row per CDR3 protein. The sample lists some 250,000 distinct CDR3 sequences, over 9% occurring once. This clonotype was detected many times. V dropped 8 bases and J dropped 5 bases, with 12 bases sitting between them. Germline-derived CDR1 and CDR2 are SGHTA and FQGTGA. The CDR3 loop spans 13 amino acids. V usage is TRBV7-3 and J usage is TRBJ2-2, with D hard to call. The origin of this receptor is a man aged 18 to 30 who had mild COVID-19 (a few samples of this study predate the infection). Cell type and time point are not known. The sample comprised PBMCs or a T cell subset sorted from them (not recorded which). CDR3 region: CASRETNTGELFF. In nucleotides, the CDR3 is TGTGCCAGCCGTGAGACCAATACCGGGGAGCTGTTTTTT.